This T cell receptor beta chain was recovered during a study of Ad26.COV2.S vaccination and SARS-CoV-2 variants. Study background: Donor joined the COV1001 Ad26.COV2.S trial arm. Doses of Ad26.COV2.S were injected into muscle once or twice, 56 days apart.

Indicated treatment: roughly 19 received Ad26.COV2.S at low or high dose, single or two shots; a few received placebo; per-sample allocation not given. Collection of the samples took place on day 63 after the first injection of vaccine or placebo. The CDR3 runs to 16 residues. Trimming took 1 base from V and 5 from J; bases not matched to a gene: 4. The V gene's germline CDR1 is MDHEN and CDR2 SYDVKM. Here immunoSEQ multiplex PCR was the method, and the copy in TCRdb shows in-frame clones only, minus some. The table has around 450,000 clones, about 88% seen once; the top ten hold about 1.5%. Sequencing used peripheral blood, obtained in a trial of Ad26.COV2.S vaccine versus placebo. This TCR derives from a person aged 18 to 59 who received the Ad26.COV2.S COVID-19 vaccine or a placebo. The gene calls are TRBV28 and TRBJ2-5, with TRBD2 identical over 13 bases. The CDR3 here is CASSLFGTSGMETQYF. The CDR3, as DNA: TGTGCCAGCAGTTTATTTGGGACTAGCGGGATGGAGACCCAGTACTTC.